The following is a T cell receptor beta chain sequence with its context. The data were taken from a study of T cell responses to AZD1222 COVID-19 vaccine. Only in-frame clones appear in the TCRdb table, and some are missing; sequencing was by immunoSEQ multiplex PCR. The data hold tens of thousands of clones, with about 87% observed a single time. The germline V gene has CDR1 ENHRY and CDR2 SYGVKD. Trimming took 6 bases from V and 8 from J; bases not matched to a gene: 12. CDR3 length: 15 residues. The chain uses TRBV10-3 and TRBJ2-1; 8 nucleotides agree with TRBD2. This sequence was found in an adult who received the AZD1222 COVID-19 vaccine. The sequences come from peripheral blood, collected 28 days after the second AZD1222 dose. The CDR3 here is CAIRPGTSLGDEQFF. The CDR3 DNA reads TGTGCCATCAGACCCGGGACTAGTCTTGGAGATGAGCAGTTCTTC.